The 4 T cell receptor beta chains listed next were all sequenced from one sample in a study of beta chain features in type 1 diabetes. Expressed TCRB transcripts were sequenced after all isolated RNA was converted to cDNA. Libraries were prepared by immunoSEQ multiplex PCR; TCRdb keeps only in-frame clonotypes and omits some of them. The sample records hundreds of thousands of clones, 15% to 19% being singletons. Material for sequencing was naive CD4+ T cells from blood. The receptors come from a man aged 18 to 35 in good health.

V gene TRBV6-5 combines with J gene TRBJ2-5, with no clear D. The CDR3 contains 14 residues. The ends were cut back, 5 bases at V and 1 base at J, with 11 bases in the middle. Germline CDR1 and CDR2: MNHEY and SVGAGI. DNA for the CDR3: TGTGCCAGCAGTCGCGAAAGGCCCCAAGAGACCCAGTACTTC. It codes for CASSRERPQETQYF.

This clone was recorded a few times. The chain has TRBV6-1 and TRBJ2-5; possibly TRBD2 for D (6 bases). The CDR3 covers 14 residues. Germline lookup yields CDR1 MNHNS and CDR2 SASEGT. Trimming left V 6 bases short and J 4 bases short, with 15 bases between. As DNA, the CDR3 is TGTGCCAGCAGCCAGCGCGCGGGGCCAGAGACCCAGTACTTC. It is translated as CASSQRAGPETQYF.

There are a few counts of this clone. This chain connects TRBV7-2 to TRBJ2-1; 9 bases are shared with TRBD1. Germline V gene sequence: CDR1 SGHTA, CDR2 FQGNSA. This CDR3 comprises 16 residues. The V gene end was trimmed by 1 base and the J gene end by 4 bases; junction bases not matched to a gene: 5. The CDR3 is CASSLVGTGFYNEQFF. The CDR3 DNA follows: TGTGCCAGCAGCTTAGTGGGGACAGGGTTTTACAATGAGCAGTTCTTC.

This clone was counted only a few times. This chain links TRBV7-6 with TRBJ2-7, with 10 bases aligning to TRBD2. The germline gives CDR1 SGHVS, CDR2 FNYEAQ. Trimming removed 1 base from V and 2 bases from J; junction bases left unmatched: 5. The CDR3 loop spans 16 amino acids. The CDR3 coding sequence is TGTGCCAGCAGCTTAGAAGCTAGCGGGAGCCCCTACGAGCAGTACTTC. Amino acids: CASSLEASGSPYEQYF.